The 12 T cell receptor beta chains presented below share a single source sample, sequenced in a study of long-term antiretroviral therapy in people with HIV. It was version v3.0 of the immunoSEQ assay that was run at survey level. Assay: immunoSEQ multiplex PCR; the TCRdb copy retains only in-frame clones and omits some. The table records 20,000 to 25,000 clones, around 80% of them present only once. Source: unsorted PBMCs, taken 0.2 years after starting antiretroviral therapy. The receptor source for this set is a woman under 40 with HIV.

This clone is a singleton in its sample. This chain connects TRBV11-2 to TRBJ2-5; D might be TRBD1 or TRBD2, each matching 5 bases. Germline loops: CDR1 SGHAT, CDR2 FQNNGV. This CDR3 spans 14 amino acids. V shed 3 bases and J shed 2 bases, with 10 bases lying between them. The CDR3 DNA follows: TGTGCCAGCAGCTTCGGGGCACTACAAGAGACCCAGTACTTC. This codes for CASSFGALQETQYF. Together with reference TRBV11-2 and TRBJ2-5, the CDR3 gives the full variable domain: EAGVAQSPRYKIIEKRQSVAFWCNPISGHATLYWYQQILGQGPKLLIQFQNNGVVDDSQLPKDRFSAERLKGVDSTLKIQPAKLEDSAVYLCASSFGALQETQYFGPGTRLLVL.

V is TRBV4-2 and J is TRBJ1-1, with 12 bases aligning to TRBD1. The junction had 4 bases not matched to a gene; V was cut back by 0 bases and J by 5 bases. The CDR3 spans 16 residues. Germline V gene lookup returns CDR1 LGHNA and CDR2 YNFKEQ. The CDR3 DNA sequence: TGTGCCAGCAGCCAAGAGGGACAGGGGGCGCGTACTGAAGCTTTCTTT. Its translation is CASSQEGQGARTEAFF.

The CDR3 nucleotides are TGTGCCAGCAGCTGGATGAAGGGGCTCACTGAAGCTTTCTTT. As protein: CASSWMKGLTEAFF. The chain has TRBV27 and TRBJ1-1, with D possibly matching TRBD1 (5 bases). Trimming pared 6 bases from V and 4 bases from J, leaving 15 bases between. The CDR3 consists of 14 residues. CDR1 MNHEY and CDR2 SMNVEV come from the germline V gene (reference sequence).

The chain employs TRBV6-5 and TRBJ1-5; no reliable D call. V lost 5 bases and J lost 2, with 7 bases in between. This CDR3 comprises 13 residues. CDR1 MNHEY and CDR2 SVGAGI come from the germline V gene. This chain's CDR3 is CASSMGGNQPQHF. In DNA form, the CDR3 reads TGTGCCAGCAGTATGGGTGGCAATCAGCCCCAGCATTTT.

The CDR3 protein is CACTGKVLGEQYV. CDR3 in DNA: TGTGCCTGTACAGGGAAAGTACTAGGCGAGCAGTACGTC. This chain links TRBV30 with TRBJ2-7; D possibly corresponds to TRBD1 (6 bases). CDR1 and CDR2 from the germline V gene are GTSNPN and SVGIG (reference sequence). Trimming left V 6 bases short and J 6 bases short, with 18 bases between. The CDR3 totals 13 residues.

The chain combines TRBV2 with TRBJ1-1; no clear D gene. Between the trimmed V and J ends, which lost 2 bases and 5 bases, there was a span of 9 bases. The CDR3 loop spans 13 amino acids. Germline CDR1 is SNHLY and CDR2 is FYNNEI. The CDR3 loop is CASSEYDKTEAFF. CDR3 nucleotide sequence: TGTGCCAGCAGTGAATACGACAAGACTGAAGCTTTCTTT.

This chain's CDR3 is CASRAVLGQPQHF. The CDR3 DNA sequence: TGTGCCAGCAGGGCTGTATTAGGTCAGCCCCAGCATTTT. V usage is TRBV6-5 and J usage is TRBJ1-5; D gene unclear. CDR1 MNHEY and CDR2 SVGAGI come from the germline V gene. V was shortened by 6 bases and J by 6 bases, with 12 bases between the two germline ends. This CDR3 contains 13 residues.

A single count supports this clone. The rearrangement links TRBV6-1 to TRBJ1-3; D not resolved. The CDR3 has 14 residues. The germline V gene has CDR1 MNHNS and CDR2 SASEGT. V was trimmed by 6 bases and J by 8 bases, leaving 17 bases between them. This CDR3 is CASRDGLPADTIYF. The CDR3, as DNA: TGTGCCAGCAGGGATGGACTACCGGCGGACACCATATATTTT.

DNA of the CDR3: TGTGCCAGCAGCGTAGATATACGGGGTGGCACCGGGGAGCTGTTTTTT. Amino acid sequence: CASSVDIRGGTGELFF. This chain joins TRBV9 and TRBJ2-2; maybe TRBD2 (5 bases). The CDR3 loop spans 16 amino acids. The germline V and J ends were trimmed by 0 bases and 4 bases, with 13 bases remaining between them. The V gene's germline CDR1 is SGDLS and CDR2 YYNGEE.

This clone was seen just once. This chain connects TRBV9 to TRBJ2-3, with 8 bases lining up with TRBD1. V trimming: 0 bases; J trimming: 0 bases; junction bases outside the gene matches: 6. The CDR3 is 17 amino acids. Looked up from germline, CDR1 is SGDLS and CDR2 is YYNGEE. The CDR3 DNA follows: TGTGCCAGCAGCGTAGGGCAGGGGGCTTTAAGCACAGATACGCAGTATTTT. Translated, it gives CASSVGQGALSTDTQYF.

This clone was observed a single time. The chain joins TRBV7-3 to TRBJ2-2; tentatively, D is TRBD2 (6 bases). Germline-derived CDR1 and CDR2 are SGHTA and FQGTGA. The length of the CDR3 is 15 residues. V gave up 0 bases and J gave up 5 bases, with 10 bases separating them. This CDR3 is CASSLTATRTGELFF. The CDR3 region has the DNA TGTGCCAGCAGCTTAACGGCGACTAGAACCGGGGAGCTGTTTTTT.

The V gene is TRBV12-5, the J gene TRBJ1-1; possible D gene TRBD1, 6 bases. V lost 3 bases, J lost 0 bases, and 17 bases lay in between. This CDR3 is 17 amino acids long. The germline gives CDR1 LGHNT, CDR2 FRNRAP. The CDR3 bases are TGTGCTAGTGGTTTAGGGGGACGGTTACTAATGAACACTGAAGCTTTCTTT. Translated, it gives CASGLGGRLLMNTEAFF. Full variable domain (remainder filled in from reference TRBV12-5 and TRBJ1-1): DARVTQTPRHKVTEMGQEVTMRCQPILGHNTVFWYRQTMMQGLELLAYFRNRAPLDDSGMPKDRFSAEMPDATLATLKIQPSEPRDSAVYFCASGLGGRLLMNTEAFFGQGTRLTVV.